This TCR beta chain was captured by sequencing in a study of T cell changes during pregnancy in multiple sclerosis. This CDR3 region has 15 residues. The V end lost 4 bases, the J end lost 6 bases, and 19 bases lay between the germline ends. Looked up from germline, CDR1 is MGHDK and CDR2 is SYGVNS. The method was immunoSEQ multiplex PCR; TCRdb's version includes in-frame clones alone and lacks a portion of them. This repertoire shows tens of thousands of clones, around 94% found once; its top ten account for 2% to 2.5%. The TCR originated in a female donor with multiple sclerosis, enrolled in a pregnancy study. The sample was peripheral blood, taken after pregnancy. This chain joins TRBV25-1 and TRBJ2-7; possible D gene TRBD2, 7 bases. This chain's CDR3 is CASSGRAGEGVEQYF. In DNA form, the CDR3 reads TGTGCCAGCAGTGGGCGGGCGGGGGAGGGGGTCGAGCAGTACTTC.